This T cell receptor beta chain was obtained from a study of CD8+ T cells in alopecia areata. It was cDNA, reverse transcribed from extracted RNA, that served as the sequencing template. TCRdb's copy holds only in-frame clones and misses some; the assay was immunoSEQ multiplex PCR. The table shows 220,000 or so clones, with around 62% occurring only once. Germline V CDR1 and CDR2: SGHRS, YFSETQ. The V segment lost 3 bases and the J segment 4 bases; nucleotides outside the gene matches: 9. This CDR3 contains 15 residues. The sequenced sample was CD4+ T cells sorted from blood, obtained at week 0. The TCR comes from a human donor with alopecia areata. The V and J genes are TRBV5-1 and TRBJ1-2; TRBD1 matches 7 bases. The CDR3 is CASSSYDRDAYGYTF. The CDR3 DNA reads TGCGCCAGCAGCTCTTACGACAGGGATGCCTATGGCTACACCTTC.